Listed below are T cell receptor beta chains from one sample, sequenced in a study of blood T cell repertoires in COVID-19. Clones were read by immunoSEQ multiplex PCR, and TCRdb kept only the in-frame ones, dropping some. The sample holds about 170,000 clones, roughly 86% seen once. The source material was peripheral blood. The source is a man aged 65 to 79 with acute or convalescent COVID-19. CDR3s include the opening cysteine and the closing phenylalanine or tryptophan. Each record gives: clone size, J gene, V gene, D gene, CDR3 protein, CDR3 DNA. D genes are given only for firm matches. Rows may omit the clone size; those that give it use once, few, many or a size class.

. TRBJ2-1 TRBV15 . CATSRDESGIGMRDEQFF TGTGCCACCAGCAGAGATGAATCCGGGATAGGAATGAGGGATGAGCAGTTCTTC
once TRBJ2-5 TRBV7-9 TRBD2 CASSLGTSGLDETQYF TGTGCCAGCAGCTTGGGGACTAGCGGATTAGACGAGACCCAGTACTTC
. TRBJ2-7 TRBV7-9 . CASSLSVPYEQYF TGTGCCAGCAGCTTGTCGGTCCCCTACGAGCAGTACTTC
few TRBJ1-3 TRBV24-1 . CATSDPRSGNTIYF TGTGCCACCAGTGACCCCCGCTCTGGAAACACCATATATTTT
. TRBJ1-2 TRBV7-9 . CASSINQGTGYTF TGTGCCAGCAGCATAAACCAGGGGACGGGCTACACCTTC
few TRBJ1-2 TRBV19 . CASSSGDNYGYTF TGTGCCAGTAGTTCAGGGGACAACTATGGCTACACCTTC
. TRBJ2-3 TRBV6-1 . CASSELAGADTQYF TGTGCCAGCAGTGAGTTGGCAGGGGCAGATACGCAGTATTTT
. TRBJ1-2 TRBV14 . CASSQGQTGYTF TGTGCCAGCAGCCAAGGACAAACCGGCTACACCTTC
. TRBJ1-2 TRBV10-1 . CASINSYGYTF TGCGCCAGCATTAACTCCTATGGCTACACCTTC
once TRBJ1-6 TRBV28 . CASNSFAEPLHF TGTGCCAGCAATTCCTTCGCCGAGCCCCTCCACTTT
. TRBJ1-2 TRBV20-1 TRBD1 CSASHQGAWDYGYTF TGCAGTGCCAGTCATCAGGGGGCGTGGGACTATGGCTACACCTTC
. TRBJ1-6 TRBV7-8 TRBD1 CASSPGQSNSPLHF TGTGCCAGCAGCCCGGGACAGTCAAATTCACCCCTCCACTTT
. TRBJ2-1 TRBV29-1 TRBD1 CSVGQGESEQFF TGCAGCGTGGGACAGGGAGAGAGTGAGCAGTTCTTC
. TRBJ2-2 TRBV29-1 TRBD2 CSVEGAGGLASTGELFF TGCAGCGTTGAAGGGGCTGGAGGACTAGCAAGCACCGGGGAGCTGTTTTTT
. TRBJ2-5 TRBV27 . CASSLFTGEETQYF TGTGCCAGCAGTTTATTTACAGGAGAAGAGACCCAGTACTTC
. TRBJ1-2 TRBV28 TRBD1 CASSRPGQGQGGYTF TGTGCCAGCAGCCGACCGGGACAGGGGCAGGGAGGCTACACCTTC
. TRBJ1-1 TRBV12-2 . CASRLGVPDRRNTEAFF TGTGCAAGTCGCTTAGGGGTCCCGGACAGAAGGAACACTGAAGCTTTCTTT
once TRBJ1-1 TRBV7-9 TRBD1 CASSLATGGTEAFF TGTGCCAGCAGCTTAGCTACAGGGGGGACTGAAGCTTTCTTT
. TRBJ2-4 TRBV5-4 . CASSSLRDGAKNIQYF TGTGCCAGCAGCTCTTTGAGAGACGGGGCCAAAAACATTCAGTACTTC
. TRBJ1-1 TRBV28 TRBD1 CASSFSTGGVTEAFF TGTGCCAGCAGTTTCTCGACAGGGGGCGTCACTGAAGCTTTCTTT
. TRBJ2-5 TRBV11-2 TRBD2 CASSLVGGTSGTEETQYF TGTGCCAGCAGCTTAGTGGGAGGGACTAGCGGGACGGAGGAGACCCAGTACTTC
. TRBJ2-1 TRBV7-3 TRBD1 CASSPTSGTGVNEQFF TGTGCCAGCAGCCCTACCTCCGGGACAGGGGTTAATGAGCAGTTCTTC
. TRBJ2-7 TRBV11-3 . CASSLGQPAVEQYF TGTGCCAGCAGCTTAGGACAACCTGCAGTAGAGCAGTACTTC
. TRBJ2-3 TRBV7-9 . CASSLSSTDTQYF TGTGCCAGCAGCTTAAGCAGCACAGATACGCAGTATTTT
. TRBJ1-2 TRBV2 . CASLQGRNYGYTF TGTGCCTCCTTACAGGGACGTAACTATGGCTACACCTTC
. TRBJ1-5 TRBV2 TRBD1 CASSEGQGQPQHF TGTGCCAGCAGTGAGGGACAGGGCCAGCCCCAGCATTTT
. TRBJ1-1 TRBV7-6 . CASSLGGRDTEAFF TGTGCCAGCAGCTTAGGGGGGCGGGACACTGAAGCTTTCTTT
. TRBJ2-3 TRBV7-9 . CASSYPAGRNADTQYF TGTGCCAGCAGCTATCCCGCGGGACGGAACGCAGATACGCAGTATTTT
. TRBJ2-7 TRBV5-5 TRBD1 CASVRGQGEQYF TGTGCCAGCGTTCGGGGACAGGGCGAGCAGTACTTC
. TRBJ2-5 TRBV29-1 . CSVEVVRERGETQYF TGCAGCGTTGAGGTTGTGCGGGAAAGGGGAGAGACCCAGTACTTC
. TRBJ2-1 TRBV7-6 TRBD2 CASSRGGTYNEQFF TGTGCCAGCTCGCGGGGGGGGACCTACAATGAGCAGTTCTTC
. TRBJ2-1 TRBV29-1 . CSVEFGDSYNEQFF TGCAGCGTTGAATTCGGGGACTCCTACAATGAGCAGTTCTTC
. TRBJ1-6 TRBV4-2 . CASSQAGYESPLHF TGTGCCAGCAGCCAAGCAGGGTATGAATCACCCCTCCACTTT
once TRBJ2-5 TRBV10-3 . CAINRGGQQETQYF TGTGCCATCAACCGAGGAGGGCAACAAGAGACCCAGTACTTC
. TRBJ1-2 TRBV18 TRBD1 CASSRQGGGYGYTF TGTGCCAGCTCAAGACAGGGGGGCGGCTATGGCTACACCTTC
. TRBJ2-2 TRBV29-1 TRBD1 CSVEGQGEKTGELFF TGCAGCGTTGAGGGACAGGGAGAGAAGACCGGGGAGCTGTTTTTT
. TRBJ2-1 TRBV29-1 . CSVEDLVGRGSFYNEQFF TGCAGCGTTGAGGATCTGGTCGGGAGAGGGAGTTTCTACAATGAGCAGTTCTTC
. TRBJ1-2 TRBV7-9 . CASSLAGGGLWGYTF TGTGCCAGCAGCTTAGCTGGCGGAGGCCTATGGGGCTACACCTTC
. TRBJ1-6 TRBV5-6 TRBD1 CASTQDRASPLHF TGTGCCAGCACCCAGGACAGGGCTTCACCCCTCCACTTT
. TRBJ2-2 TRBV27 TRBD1 CASSFRSIHLGQGDTGELFF TGTGCCAGCAGTTTCCGCTCCATCCATCTAGGACAGGGAGATACCGGGGAGCTGTTTTTT
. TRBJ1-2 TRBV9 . CASGGRDYGYTF TGTGCCAGCGGGGGGAGGGACTATGGCTACACCTTC
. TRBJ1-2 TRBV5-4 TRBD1 CASSPDRVYNGYTF TGTGCCAGCAGCCCTGACAGGGTGTATAATGGCTACACCTTC
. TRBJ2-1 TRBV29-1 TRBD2 CSVDKGLAQVRSYNEQFF TGCAGCGTTGATAAGGGACTAGCGCAGGTCAGGTCCTACAATGAGCAGTTCTTC
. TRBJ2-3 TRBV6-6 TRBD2 CASSYSGGVDTQYF TGTGCCAGCAGTTACAGCGGGGGGGTGGATACGCAGTATTTT
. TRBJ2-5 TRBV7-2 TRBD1 CASSSQGVHTETQYF TGTGCCAGCAGCTCCCAGGGGGTTCACACAGAGACCCAGTACTTC
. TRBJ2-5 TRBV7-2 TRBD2 CASSLSTSGGQETQYF TGTGCCAGCAGCTTGTCTACTAGCGGGGGCCAAGAGACCCAGTACTTC
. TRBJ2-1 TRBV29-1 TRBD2 CSVLSGIRYNEQFF TGCAGCGTCCTCAGCGGGATTCGCTACAATGAGCAGTTCTTC
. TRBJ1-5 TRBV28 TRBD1 CASSLRGRQPQHF TGTGCCAGCAGTTTAAGGGGGCGTCAGCCCCAGCATTTT
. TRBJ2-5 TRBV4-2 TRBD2 CASSQDGLAGGPETQYF TGTGCCAGCAGCCAAGACGGTCTAGCGGGGGGGCCGGAGACCCAGTACTTC
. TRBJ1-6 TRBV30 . CAWSVGSQSNSPLHF TGTGCCTGGAGTGTAGGGAGCCAGAGTAATTCACCCCTCCACTTT
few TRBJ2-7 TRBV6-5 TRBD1 CASSSGQIGSYEQYF TGTGCCAGCAGTTCGGGACAGATTGGCTCCTACGAGCAGTACTTC
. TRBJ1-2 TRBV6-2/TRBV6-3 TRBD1 CASSPGGSYTF TGTGCCAGCAGCCCAGGGGGAAGCTACACCTTC
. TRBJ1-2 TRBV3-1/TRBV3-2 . CASSHATVDGYTF TGTGCCAGCAGCCATGCCACAGTTGATGGCTACACCTTC
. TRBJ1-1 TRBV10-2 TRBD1 CASRESGGDTEAFF TGCGCCAGCAGGGAATCAGGGGGAGATACTGAAGCTTTCTTT
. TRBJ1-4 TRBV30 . CASLTFDGEKLFF TGTGCCTCGTTGACTTTCGACGGTGAAAAACTGTTTTTT
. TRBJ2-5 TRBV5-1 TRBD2 CASSTGLAGGWETQYF TGCGCCAGCAGCACTGGACTAGCGGGGGGCTGGGAGACCCAGTACTTC
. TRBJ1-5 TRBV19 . CASLEDSKYSNQPQHF TGTGCCAGTCTCGAGGACAGCAAATATAGCAATCAGCCCCAGCATTTT
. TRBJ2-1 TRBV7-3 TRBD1 CASSYHRTGFNEQFF TGTGCCAGCAGCTACCACAGGACAGGGTTTAATGAGCAGTTCTTC